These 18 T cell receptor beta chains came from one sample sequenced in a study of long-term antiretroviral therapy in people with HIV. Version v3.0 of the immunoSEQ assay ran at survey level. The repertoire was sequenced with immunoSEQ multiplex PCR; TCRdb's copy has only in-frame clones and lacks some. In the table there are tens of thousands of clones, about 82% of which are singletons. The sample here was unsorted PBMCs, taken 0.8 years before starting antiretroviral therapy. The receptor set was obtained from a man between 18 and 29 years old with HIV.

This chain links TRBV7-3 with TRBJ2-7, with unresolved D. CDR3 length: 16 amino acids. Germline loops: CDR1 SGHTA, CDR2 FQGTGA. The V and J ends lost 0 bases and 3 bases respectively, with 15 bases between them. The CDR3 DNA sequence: TGTGCCAGCAGCTTAACACCAGTTCCCGACTTCTACGAGCAGTACTTC. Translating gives CASSLTPVPDFYEQYF.

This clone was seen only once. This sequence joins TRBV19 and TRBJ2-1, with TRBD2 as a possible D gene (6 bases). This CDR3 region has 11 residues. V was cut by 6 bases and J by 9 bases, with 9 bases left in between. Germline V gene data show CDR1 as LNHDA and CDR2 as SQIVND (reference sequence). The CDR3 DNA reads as TGTGCCAGTAGGGGACTGTTTGAGCAGTTCTTC. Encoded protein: CASRGLFEQFF.

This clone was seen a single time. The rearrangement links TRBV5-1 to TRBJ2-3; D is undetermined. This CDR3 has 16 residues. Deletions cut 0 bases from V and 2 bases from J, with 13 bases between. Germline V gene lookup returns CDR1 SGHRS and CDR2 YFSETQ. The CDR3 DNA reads TGCGCCAGCAGCTTGGTCAATCTTCTCTCCACAGATACGCAGTATTTT. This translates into CASSLVNLLSTDTQYF.

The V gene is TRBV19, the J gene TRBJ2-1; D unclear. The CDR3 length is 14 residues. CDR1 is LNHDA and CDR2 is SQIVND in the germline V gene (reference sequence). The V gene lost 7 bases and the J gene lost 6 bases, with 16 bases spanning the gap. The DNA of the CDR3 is TGTGCCAGTAAAATAGGGTCTAGTCTCAATGAGCAGTTCTTC. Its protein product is CASKIGSSLNEQFF.

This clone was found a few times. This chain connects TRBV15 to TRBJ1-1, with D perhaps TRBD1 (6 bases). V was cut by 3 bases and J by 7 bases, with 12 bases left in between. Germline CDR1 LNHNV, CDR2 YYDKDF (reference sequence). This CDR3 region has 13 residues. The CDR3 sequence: CATSRDRNLEAFF. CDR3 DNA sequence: TGTGCCACCAGCAGGGACAGAAACCTTGAAGCTTTCTTT.

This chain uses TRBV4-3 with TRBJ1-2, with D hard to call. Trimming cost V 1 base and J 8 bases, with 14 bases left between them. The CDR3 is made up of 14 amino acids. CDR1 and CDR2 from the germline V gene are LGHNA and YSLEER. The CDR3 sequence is CASSQVDGRGGYTF. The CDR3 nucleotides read TGCGCCAGCAGCCAAGTAGATGGCCGAGGGGGCTACACCTTC.

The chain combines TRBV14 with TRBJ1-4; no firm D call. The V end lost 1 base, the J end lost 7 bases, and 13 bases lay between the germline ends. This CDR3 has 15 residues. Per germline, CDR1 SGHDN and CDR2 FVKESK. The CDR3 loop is CASSQVTFGSEKLFF. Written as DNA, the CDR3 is TGTGCCAGCAGCCAAGTAACGTTCGGGAGTGAAAAACTGTTTTTT.

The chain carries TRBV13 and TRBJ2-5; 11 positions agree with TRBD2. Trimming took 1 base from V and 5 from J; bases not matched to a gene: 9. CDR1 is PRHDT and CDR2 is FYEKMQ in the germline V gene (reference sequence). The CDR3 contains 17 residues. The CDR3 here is CASSLASLAGGQETQYF. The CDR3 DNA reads TGTGCCAGCAGCTTAGCTTCTTTAGCGGGGGGGCAGGAGACCCAGTACTTC.

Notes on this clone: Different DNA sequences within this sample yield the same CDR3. DNA of the CDR3: TGTGCCAGCAGTTTGGGTAGCTCTAGCACAGATACGCAGTATTTT. It translates to CASSLGSSSTDTQYF. The rearrangement links TRBV27 to TRBJ2-3; no clear D. Germline assignment: CDR1 MNHEY and CDR2 SMNVEV (reference sequence). The CDR3 sequence is 15 residues long. V lost 3 bases, J lost 0 bases, and 10 bases lay in between.

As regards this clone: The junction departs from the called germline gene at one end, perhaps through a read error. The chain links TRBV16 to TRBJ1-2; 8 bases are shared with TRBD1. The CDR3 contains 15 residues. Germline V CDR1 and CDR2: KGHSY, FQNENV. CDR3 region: CASSHLGKQGETGSF. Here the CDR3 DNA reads TGTGCCAGCAGCCACCTTGGTAAACAGGGGGAAACCGGATCCTTC.

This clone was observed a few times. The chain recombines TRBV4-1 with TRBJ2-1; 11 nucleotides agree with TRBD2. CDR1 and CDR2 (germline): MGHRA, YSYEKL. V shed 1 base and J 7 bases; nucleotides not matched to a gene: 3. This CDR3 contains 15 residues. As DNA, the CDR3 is TGCGCCAGCAGCCAAGCAGCTAGCGGGAGGAATGAGCAGTTCTTC. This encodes CASSQAASGRNEQFF.

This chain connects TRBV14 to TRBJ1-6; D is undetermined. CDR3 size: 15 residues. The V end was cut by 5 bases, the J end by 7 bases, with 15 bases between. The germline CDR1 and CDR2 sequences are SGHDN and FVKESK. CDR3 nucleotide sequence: TGTGCCAGCAGCTCAGGCCATCATTCAAATTCACCCCTCCACTTT. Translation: CASSSGHHSNSPLHF.

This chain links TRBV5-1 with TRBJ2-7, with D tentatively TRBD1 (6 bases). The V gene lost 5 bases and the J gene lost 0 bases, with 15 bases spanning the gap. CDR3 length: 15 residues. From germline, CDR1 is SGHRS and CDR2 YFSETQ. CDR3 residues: CASRFDTGSSYEQYF. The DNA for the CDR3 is TGCGCCAGCAGATTTGACACAGGGAGCTCCTACGAGCAGTACTTC.

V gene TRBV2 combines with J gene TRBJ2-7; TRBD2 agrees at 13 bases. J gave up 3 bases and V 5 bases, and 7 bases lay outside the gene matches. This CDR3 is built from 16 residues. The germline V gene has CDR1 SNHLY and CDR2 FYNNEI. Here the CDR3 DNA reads TGTGCCAGCAGTAAGAGACTAGCGGGGGGCGACTACGAGCAGTACTTC. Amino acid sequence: CASSKRLAGGDYEQYF.

The CDR3 reads CASSIGGIYGANVLTF. The CDR3 nucleotides are TGTGCCAGTAGTATAGGTGGGATATACGGGGCCAACGTCCTGACTTTC. The V and J genes are TRBV19 and TRBJ2-6, with D unclear. Trimming pared 1 base from V and 4 bases from J, leaving 11 bases between. Germline V gene data show CDR1 as LNHDA and CDR2 as SQIVND (reference sequence). The CDR3 extends over 16 amino acids.

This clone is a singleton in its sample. The CDR3 DNA follows: TGTGCCAGCAGTTTCGGGGAGGGGCAGTACTTC. This encodes CASSFGEGQYF. The V and J genes are TRBV27 and TRBJ2-7; 7 bases align to TRBD2. V dropped 3 bases and J dropped 9; count of bases not matched to a gene: 2. Germline values: CDR1 MNHEY, CDR2 SMNVEV (reference sequence). The CDR3 extends over 11 amino acids.

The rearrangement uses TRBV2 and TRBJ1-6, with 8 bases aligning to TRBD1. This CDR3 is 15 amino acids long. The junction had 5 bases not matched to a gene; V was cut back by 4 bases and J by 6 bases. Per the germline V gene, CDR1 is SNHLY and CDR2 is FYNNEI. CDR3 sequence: CASSGRTGRNSPLHF. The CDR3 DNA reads TGTGCCAGCAGTGGACGGACAGGGCGTAATTCACCCCTCCACTTT.

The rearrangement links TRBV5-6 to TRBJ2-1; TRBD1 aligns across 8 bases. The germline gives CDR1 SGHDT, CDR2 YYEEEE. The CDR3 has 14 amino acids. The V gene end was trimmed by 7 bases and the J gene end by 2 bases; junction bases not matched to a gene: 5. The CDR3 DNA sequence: TGTGCCAGCCGAACGGGACAGGCCTACAATGAGCAGTTCTTC. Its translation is CASRTGQAYNEQFF.